This T cell receptor (beta chain) was sequenced in a study of tissue T cells after allogeneic stem cell transplantation. Study results and limitations: In patients and mice, blood and spleen missed much of tissue repertoire.

Noted time point: mouse harvest day 14 after allogeneic transplant. Each mouse received 10^7 T-cell-depleted marrow cells plus 10^6 splenic CD5+ T cells by tail vein. This mouse GVHD model was MHC-mismatched B6 to BALB/c, profiled day 7 or 14. CDR3 sequences, V/J genes, frequencies and template counts came from survey-depth TCRbeta sequencing. Measured with immunoSEQ multiplex PCR; TCRdb has only the in-frame clones, and not every one. This sample carries about 4,600 clones, about 49% of them seen once, and the ten largest clones take about a fifth. By its share, this clone is medium-sized. Antigen specificity is unknown. The gene names given are mouse names. The read is 1 residue too short to cover the CDR3 end, so that end is filled in from the germline J gene. CDR3 length: 12 amino acids. V dropped 3 bases and J dropped 5 bases, with 8 bases sitting between them. Germline CDR1 is SGHND and CDR2 is FRSKSL.

This TCR derives from a female BALB/c mouse given C57BL/6 T cells with graft-versus-host disease after an allogeneic hematopoietic cell transplant. The sample was lymph node tissue. The gene calls are TRBV15 and TRBJ2-7, with D unclear. CDR3 region: CASSFSENEQYF. The sequenced part of the CDR3 DNA is TGTGCCAGCAGTTTTTCAGAGAATGAACAGTAC.